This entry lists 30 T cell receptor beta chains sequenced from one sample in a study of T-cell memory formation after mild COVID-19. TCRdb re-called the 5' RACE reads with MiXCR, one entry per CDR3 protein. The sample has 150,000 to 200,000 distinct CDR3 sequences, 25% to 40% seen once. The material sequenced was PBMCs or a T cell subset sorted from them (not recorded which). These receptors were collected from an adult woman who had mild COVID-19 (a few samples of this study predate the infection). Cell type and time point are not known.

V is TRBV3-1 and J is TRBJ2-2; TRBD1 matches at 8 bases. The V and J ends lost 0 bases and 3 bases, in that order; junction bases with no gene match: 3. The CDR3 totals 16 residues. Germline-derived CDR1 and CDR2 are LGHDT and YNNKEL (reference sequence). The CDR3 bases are TGTGCCAGCAGCCAAGACAGGGGGCTCGACACCGGGGAGCTGTTTTTT. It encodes CASSQDRGLDTGELFF. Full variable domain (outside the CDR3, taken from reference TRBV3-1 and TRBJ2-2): DTAVSQTPKYLVTQMGNDKSIKCEQNLGHDTMYWYKQDSKKFLKIMFSYNNKELIINETVPNRFSPKSPDKAHLNLHINSLELGDSAVYFCASSQDRGLDTGELFFGEGSRLTVL.

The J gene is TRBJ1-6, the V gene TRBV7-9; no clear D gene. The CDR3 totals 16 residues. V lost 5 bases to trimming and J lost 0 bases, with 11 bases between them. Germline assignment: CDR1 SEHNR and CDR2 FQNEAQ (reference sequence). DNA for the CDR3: TGTGCCAGCAGCCCCCCGGAGAGCTCCTATAATTCACCCCTCCACTTT. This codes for CASSPPESSYNSPLHF. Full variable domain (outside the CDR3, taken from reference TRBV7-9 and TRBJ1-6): DTGVSQNPRHKITKRGQNVTFRCDPISEHNRLYWYRQTLGQGPEFLTYFQNEAQLEKSRLLSDRFSAERPKGSFSTLEIQRTEQGDSAMYLCASSPPESSYNSPLHFGNGTRLTVT.

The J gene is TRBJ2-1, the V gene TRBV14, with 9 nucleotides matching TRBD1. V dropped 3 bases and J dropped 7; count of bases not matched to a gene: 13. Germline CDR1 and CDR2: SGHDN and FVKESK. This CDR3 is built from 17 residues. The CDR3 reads CASSHLNRDRVMNEQFF. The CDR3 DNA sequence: TGTGCCAGCAGCCATCTAAACCGGGACAGGGTGATGAATGAGCAGTTCTTC.

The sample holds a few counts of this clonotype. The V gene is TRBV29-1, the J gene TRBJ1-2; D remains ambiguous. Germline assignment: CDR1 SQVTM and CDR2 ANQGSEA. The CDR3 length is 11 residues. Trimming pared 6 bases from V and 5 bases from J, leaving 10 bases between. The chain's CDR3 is CSVKTLYGYTF. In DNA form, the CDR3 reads TGCAGCGTAAAAACTTTATATGGCTACACCTTC. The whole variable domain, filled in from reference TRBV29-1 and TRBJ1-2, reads SAVISQKPSRDICQRGTSLTIQCQVDSQVTMMFWYRQQPGQSLTLIATANQGSEATYESGFVIDKFPISRPNLTFSTLTVSNMSPEDSSIYLCSVKTLYGYTFGSGTRLTVV.

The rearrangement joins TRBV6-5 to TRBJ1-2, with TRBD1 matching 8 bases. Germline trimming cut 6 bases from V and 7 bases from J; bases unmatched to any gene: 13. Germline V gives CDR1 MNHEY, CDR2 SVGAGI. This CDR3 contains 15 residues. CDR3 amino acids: CASRVDRAAFTGYTF. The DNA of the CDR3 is TGTGCCAGCAGGGTGGACAGGGCGGCGTTTACTGGCTACACCTTC.

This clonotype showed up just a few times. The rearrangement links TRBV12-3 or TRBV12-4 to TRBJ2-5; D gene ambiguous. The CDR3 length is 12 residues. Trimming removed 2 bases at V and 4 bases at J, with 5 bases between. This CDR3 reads CASSLSPETQYF. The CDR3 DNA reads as TGTGCCAGCAGTTTAAGCCCAGAGACCCAGTACTTC.

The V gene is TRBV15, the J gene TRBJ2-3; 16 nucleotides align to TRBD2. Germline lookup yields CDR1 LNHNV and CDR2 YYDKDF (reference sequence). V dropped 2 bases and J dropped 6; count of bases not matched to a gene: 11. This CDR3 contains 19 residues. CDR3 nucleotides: TGTGCCACCAGCAGAATCCCCCGGGGACTAGCGGGGGGGCTGGATACGCAGTATTTT. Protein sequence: CATSRIPRGLAGGLDTQYF.

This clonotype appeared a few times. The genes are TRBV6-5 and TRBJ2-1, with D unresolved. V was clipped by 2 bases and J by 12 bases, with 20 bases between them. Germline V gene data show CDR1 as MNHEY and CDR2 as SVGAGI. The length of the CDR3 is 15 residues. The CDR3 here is CASSYPLEPTLVQFF. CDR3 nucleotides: TGTGCCAGCAGTTACCCATTAGAGCCAACTCTTGTGCAGTTCTTC.

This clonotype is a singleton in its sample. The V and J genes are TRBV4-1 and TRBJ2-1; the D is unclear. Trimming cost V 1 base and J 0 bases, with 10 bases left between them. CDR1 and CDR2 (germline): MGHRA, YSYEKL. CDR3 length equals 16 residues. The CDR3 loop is CASSQAKISSYNEQFF. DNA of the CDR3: TGCGCCAGCAGCCAAGCAAAGATTAGCTCCTACAATGAGCAGTTCTTC.

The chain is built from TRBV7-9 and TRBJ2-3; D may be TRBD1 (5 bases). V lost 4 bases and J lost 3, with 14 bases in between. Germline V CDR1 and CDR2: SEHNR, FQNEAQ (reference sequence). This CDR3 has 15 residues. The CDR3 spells CASSSTETRTDTQYF. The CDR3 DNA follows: TGTGCCAGCAGCTCGACAGAGACCCGAACAGATACGCAGTATTTT. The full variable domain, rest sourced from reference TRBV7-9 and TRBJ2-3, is DTGVSQNPRHKITKRGQNVTFRCDPISEHNRLYWYRQTLGQGPEFLTYFQNEAQLEKSRLLSDRFSAERPKGSFSTLEIQRTEQGDSAMYLCASSSTETRTDTQYFGPGTRLTVL.

The CDR3 DNA reads as TGCGCCAGCAGCTGGGGGACAGGGAAAGAGACCCAGTACTTC. This codes for CASSWGTGKETQYF. This chain connects TRBV5-1 to TRBJ2-5, with TRBD1 matching over 9 bases. The V gene's germline CDR1 is SGHRS and CDR2 YFSETQ. The junction had 3 bases not matched to a gene; V was cut back by 3 bases and J by 3 bases. CDR3 length equals 14 residues.

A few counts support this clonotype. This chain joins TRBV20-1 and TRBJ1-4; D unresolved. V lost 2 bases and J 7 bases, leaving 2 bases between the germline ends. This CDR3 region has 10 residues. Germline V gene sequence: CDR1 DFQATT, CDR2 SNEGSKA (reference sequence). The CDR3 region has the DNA TGCAGTGCTAGAAGTGAAAAACTGTTTTTT. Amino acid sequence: CSARSEKLFF.

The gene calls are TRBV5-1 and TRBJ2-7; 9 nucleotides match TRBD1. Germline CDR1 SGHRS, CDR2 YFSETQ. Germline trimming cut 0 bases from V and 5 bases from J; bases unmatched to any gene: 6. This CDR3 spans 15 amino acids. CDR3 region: CASSLEDRGFNEQYF. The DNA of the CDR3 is TGCGCCAGCAGCTTGGAAGACAGGGGGTTCAACGAGCAGTACTTC.

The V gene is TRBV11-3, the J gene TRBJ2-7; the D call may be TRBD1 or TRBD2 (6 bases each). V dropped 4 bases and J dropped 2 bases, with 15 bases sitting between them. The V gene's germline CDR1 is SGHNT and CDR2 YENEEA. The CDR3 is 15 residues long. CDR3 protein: CASSYKRGVTYEQYF. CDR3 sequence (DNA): TGTGCCAGCAGCTATAAGAGGGGGGTTACCTACGAGCAGTACTTC.

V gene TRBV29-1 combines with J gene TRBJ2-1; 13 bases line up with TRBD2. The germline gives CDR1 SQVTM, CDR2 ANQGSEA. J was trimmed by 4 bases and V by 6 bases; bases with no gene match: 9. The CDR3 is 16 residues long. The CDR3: CSVSGLAGARYNEQFF. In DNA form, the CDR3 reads TGCAGCGTCAGTGGACTAGCGGGAGCAAGGTACAATGAGCAGTTCTTC.

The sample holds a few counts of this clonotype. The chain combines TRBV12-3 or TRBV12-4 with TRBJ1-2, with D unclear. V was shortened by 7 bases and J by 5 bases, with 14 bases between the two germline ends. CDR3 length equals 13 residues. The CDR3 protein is CASTTVGRYGYTF. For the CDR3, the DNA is TGTGCCAGCACCACCGTTGGGCGGTATGGCTACACCTTC.

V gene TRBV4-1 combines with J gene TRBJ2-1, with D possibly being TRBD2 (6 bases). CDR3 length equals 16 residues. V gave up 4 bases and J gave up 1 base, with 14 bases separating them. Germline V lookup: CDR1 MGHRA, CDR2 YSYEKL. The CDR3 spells CASSRGDLESYNEQFF. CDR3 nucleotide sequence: TGCGCCAGCAGCCGGGGGGACTTGGAATCCTACAATGAGCAGTTCTTC.

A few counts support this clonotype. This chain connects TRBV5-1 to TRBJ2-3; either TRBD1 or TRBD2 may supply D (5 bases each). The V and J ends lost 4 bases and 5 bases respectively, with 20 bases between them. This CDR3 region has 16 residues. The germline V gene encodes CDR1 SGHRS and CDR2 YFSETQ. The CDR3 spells CASSPQQALGGDTQYF. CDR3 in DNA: TGCGCCAGCAGCCCCCAACAGGCCCTAGGAGGAGATACGCAGTATTTT. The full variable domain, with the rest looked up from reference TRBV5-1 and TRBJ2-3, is KAGVTQTPRYLIKTRGQQVTLSCSPISGHRSVSWYQQTPGQGLQFLFEYFSETQRNKGNFPGRFSGRQFSNSRSEMNVSTLELGDSALYLCASSPQQALGGDTQYFGPGTRLTVL.

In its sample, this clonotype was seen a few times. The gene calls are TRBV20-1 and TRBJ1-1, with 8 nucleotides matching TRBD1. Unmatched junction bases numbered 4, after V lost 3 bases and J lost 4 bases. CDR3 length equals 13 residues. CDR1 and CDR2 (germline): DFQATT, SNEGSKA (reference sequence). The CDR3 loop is CSASPGGPTEAFF. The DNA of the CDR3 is TGCAGTGCTAGCCCAGGGGGCCCCACTGAAGCTTTCTTT.

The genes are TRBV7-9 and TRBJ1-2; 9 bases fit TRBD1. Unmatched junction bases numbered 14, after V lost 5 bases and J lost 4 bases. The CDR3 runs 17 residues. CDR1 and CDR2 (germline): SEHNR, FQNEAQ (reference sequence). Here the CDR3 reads CASSRPGTGRASYGYTF. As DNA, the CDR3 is TGTGCCAGCAGCCGTCCCGGGACAGGGAGGGCCTCCTATGGCTACACCTTC.

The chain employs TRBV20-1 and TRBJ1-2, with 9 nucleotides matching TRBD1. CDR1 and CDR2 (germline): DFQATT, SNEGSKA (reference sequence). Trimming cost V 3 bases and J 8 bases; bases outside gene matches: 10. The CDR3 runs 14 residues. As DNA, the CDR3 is TGCAGTGCTAGGCTACAGGGGGCACAAAAAGGCTACACCTTC. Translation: CSARLQGAQKGYTF.

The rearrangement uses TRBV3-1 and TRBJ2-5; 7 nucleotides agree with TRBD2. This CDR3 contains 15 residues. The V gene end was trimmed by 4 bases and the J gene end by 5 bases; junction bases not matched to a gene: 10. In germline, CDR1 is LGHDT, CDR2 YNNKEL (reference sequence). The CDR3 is CASSPTGLRRETQYF. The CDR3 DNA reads TGTGCCAGCAGCCCAACGGGACTACGTCGGGAGACCCAGTACTTC.

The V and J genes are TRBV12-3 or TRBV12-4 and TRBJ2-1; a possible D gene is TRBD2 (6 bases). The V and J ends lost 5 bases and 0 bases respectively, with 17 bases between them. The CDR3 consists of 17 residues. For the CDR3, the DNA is TGTGCCAGCAGTCAGACCATAGCGGACCCCTCCTACAATGAGCAGTTCTTC. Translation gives CASSQTIADPSYNEQFF.

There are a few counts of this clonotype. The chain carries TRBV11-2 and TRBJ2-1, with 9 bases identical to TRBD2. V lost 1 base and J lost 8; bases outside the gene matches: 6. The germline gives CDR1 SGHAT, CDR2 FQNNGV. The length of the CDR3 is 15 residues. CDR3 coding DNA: TGTGCCAGCAGCTTAGCCCGCGGGGGGGCGTATGAGCAGTTCTTC. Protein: CASSLARGGAYEQFF. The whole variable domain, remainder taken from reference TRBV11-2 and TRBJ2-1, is EAGVAQSPRYKIIEKRQSVAFWCNPISGHATLYWYQQILGQGPKLLIQFQNNGVVDDSQLPKDRFSAERLKGVDSTLKIQPAKLEDSAVYLCASSLARGGAYEQFFGPGTRLTVL.

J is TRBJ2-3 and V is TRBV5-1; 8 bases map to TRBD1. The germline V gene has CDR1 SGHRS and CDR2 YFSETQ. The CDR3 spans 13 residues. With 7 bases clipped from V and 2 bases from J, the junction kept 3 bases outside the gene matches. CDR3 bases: TGCGCCAGCGGACAGGGTAACACAGATACGCAGTATTTT. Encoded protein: CASGQGNTDTQYF.

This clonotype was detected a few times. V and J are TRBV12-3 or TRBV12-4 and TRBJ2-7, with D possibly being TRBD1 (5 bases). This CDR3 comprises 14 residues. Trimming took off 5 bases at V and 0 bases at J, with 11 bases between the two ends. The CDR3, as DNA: TGTGCCAGCAGTCCCTCAGGGATCTCCTACGAGCAGTACTTC. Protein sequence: CASSPSGISYEQYF.

The CDR3 DNA is TGTGCCAGCAGTTTAAGTCCTCTTCTAGCGGGAGGATCCTACAATGAGCAGTTCTTC. Amino acids: CASSLSPLLAGGSYNEQFF. V and J are TRBV27 and TRBJ2-1; 11 positions match TRBD2. The junction had 10 bases not matched to a gene; V was cut back by 2 bases and J by 1 base. The length of the CDR3 is 19 residues. CDR1 and CDR2 from the germline V gene are MNHEY and SMNVEV (reference sequence).

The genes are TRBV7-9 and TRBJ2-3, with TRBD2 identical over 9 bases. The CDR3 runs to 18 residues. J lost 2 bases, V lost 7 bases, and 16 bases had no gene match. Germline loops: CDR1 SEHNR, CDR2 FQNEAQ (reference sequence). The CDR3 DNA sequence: TGTGCCAGCACCCCCCCGTTAGCGGGAGAAGGGCACACAGATACGCAGTATTTT. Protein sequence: CASTPPLAGEGHTDTQYF. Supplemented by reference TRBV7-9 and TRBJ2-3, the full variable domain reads DTGVSQNPRHKITKRGQNVTFRCDPISEHNRLYWYRQTLGQGPEFLTYFQNEAQLEKSRLLSDRFSAERPKGSFSTLEIQRTEQGDSAMYLCASTPPLAGEGHTDTQYFGPGTRLTVL.

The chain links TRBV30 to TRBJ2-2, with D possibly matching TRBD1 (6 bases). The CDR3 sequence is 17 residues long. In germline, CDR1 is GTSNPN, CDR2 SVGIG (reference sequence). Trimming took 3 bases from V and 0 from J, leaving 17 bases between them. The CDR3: CAWRPSTGFPNTGELFF. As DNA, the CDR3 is TGTGCCTGGAGACCCTCGACAGGTTTCCCGAACACCGGGGAGCTGTTTTTT.

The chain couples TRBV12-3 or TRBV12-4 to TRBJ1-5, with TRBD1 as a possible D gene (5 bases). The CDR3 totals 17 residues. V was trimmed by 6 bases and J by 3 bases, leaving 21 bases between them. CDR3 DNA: TGTGCCAGCAGCCCCCGTCCTCTAGGCAGGGACAATCAGCCCCAGCATTTT. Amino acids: CASSPRPLGRDNQPQHF.